This note documents a single TCR beta chain sequence. This sample was included in a study of blood T cell repertoires in COVID-19. TCRdb keeps only in-frame clones here, not all; method: immunoSEQ multiplex PCR. Seen here are 290,000 or so clones, 90% observed once, and the top ten hold 3.5% to 4.5%. The germline V and J ends were trimmed by 3 bases and 6 bases, with 12 bases remaining between them. Germline CDR1 is MDHEN and CDR2 is SYDVKM. This CDR3 comprises 13 residues. Sequenced sample: PBMCs or T cells enriched from blood (not recorded which). V is TRBV28 and J is TRBJ2-7; D perhaps matches TRBD1 (5 bases). The source is a young woman with acute COVID-19. CDR3 nucleotide sequence: TGTGCCAGCAGTTTGTCAGGGTGGTCCGAGCAGTACTTC. The encoded protein is CASSLSGWSEQYF.